The 4 T cell receptor beta chains below all came from one sample that was sequenced in a study of blood T cell repertoires in COVID-19. Clones were sequenced by immunoSEQ multiplex PCR, and TCRdb holds only the in-frame ones, with some missing. The profile covers roughly 93,000 clones, with 80% to 90% appearing a single time and more than 8% taken by the ten largest. Sequencing was carried out using peripheral blood. These receptors were obtained from a man aged 45-65 years with acute or convalescent COVID-19.

The chain recombines TRBV28 with TRBJ1-2; 12 bases are a match to TRBD1. V lost 6 bases, J lost 5 bases, and 13 bases stayed unmatched. The CDR3 spans 17 residues. CDR1 MDHEN and CDR2 SYDVKM come from the germline V gene. Written as DNA, the CDR3 is TGTGCCAGCAGCCTCGGGGGACAGGGGGCGCATGGGTATGGCTACACCTTC. Residues: CASSLGGQGAHGYGYTF.

V and J are TRBV15 and TRBJ2-5; D unresolved. V was clipped by 0 bases and J by 5 bases, with 13 bases between them. CDR3 size: 15 residues. CDR1 is LNHNV, CDR2 YYDKDF, per germline (reference sequence). DNA for the CDR3: TGTGCCACCAGCAGAGATCGCGACACCCTGGAGACCCAGTACTTC. Amino acids: CATSRDRDTLETQYF.

V usage is TRBV6-5 and J usage is TRBJ1-2; TRBD1 matches 9 bases. The CDR3 totals 11 residues. CDR1 is MNHEY, CDR2 SVGAGI, per germline. The V segment lost 11 bases and the J segment 6 bases; nucleotides outside the gene matches: 4. DNA of the CDR3: TGTGCCGTTCGACAGGGGGATGGCTACACCTTC. Translated, it gives CAVRQGDGYTF.

The chain links TRBV28 to TRBJ2-3; 10 bases align to TRBD1. J lost 5 bases, V lost 9 bases, and 14 bases had no gene match. This CDR3 has 16 amino acids. Per germline, CDR1 MDHEN and CDR2 SYDVKM. The CDR3 coding sequence is TGTGCCAGTAAGACAGGGGGCGCTGGGGTTAAAGATACGCAGTATTTT. Protein sequence: CASKTGGAGVKDTQYF.